Below are 26 T cell receptor beta chains sequenced from a single sample in a study of spatial heterogeneity in lung cancer. TCRdb re-called the 5' RACE reads with MiXCR, one entry per CDR3 protein. The sample lists tens of thousands of distinct CDR3 sequences, 13% seen once, with 6.5% to 8.5% in the top ten. Described time point: sample taken at primary tumor resection. From tumor, nontumor lung or frozen PBMC, whole RNA was taken unsorted for sequencing. The starting material was PBMCs, obtained at surgery. These receptors were obtained from a male donor with early-stage non-small cell lung cancer.

Relative to its sample, this clonotype is large. Because it lacks the conserved phenylalanine or tryptophan at the end, this CDR3 is likely a read error. Because the CDR3's place on the DNA is in doubt, the DNA is left out and the CDR3 is given as listed by TCRdb. The rearrangement joins TRBV6-2 or TRBV6-3 to TRBJ1-3. The CDR3 is made up of 8 amino acids, end residues included. CDR1 and CDR2 from the germline V gene are MNHEY and SVGEGT. CDR3: CARRTEWI.

The chain employs TRBV15 and TRBJ2-1; TRBD2 matches 12 bases. V gave up 0 bases and J gave up 8 bases; unmatched junction bases: 8. This CDR3 comprises 17 residues. Germline V gene lookup returns CDR1 LNHNV and CDR2 YYDKDF (reference sequence). The CDR3 is CATSRDPSGRALDEQFF. Written as DNA, the CDR3 is TGTGCCACCAGCAGAGATCCTAGCGGGAGGGCCCTCGATGAGCAGTTCTTC.

The V and J genes are TRBV20-1 and TRBJ1-1; D not resolved. The germline CDR1 and CDR2 sequences are DFQATT and SNEGSKA (reference sequence). The CDR3 has 14 amino acids. The V and J ends lost 0 bases and 1 base respectively, with 9 bases between them. The CDR3 is CSARDYRGNTEAFF. Written as DNA, the CDR3 is TGCAGTGCTAGAGACTATCGGGGGAACACTGAAGCTTTCTTT.

This clonotype was counted only a few times. The chain employs TRBV5-1 and TRBJ1-5; D gene uncertain. Per the germline V gene, CDR1 is SGHRS and CDR2 is YFSETQ. V dropped 0 bases and J dropped 5 bases, with 15 bases sitting between them. CDR3 length equals 16 residues. The CDR3 here is CASSLDPTGLDQPQHF. The CDR3 DNA sequence: TGCGCCAGCAGCTTGGACCCGACGGGTTTGGATCAGCCCCAGCATTTT.

The chain links TRBV27 to TRBJ2-7, with TRBD2 identical over 8 bases. After removal of 0 bases from V and 6 bases from J, the junction contained 10 bases not matched to a gene. The CDR3 is 16 amino acids. The germline V gene has CDR1 MNHEY and CDR2 SMNVEV (reference sequence). CDR3 sequence: CASSLSSGTRSFEQYF. The CDR3 DNA reads TGTGCCAGCAGTTTATCGAGTGGGACTAGGAGTTTCGAGCAGTACTTC.

This clonotype has more than one count but fewer than ten. The V and J genes are TRBV6-5 and TRBJ2-1, with D hard to call. The CDR3 has 13 residues. V was trimmed by 2 bases and J by 2 bases, leaving 4 bases between them. Germline CDR1 is MNHEY and CDR2 is SVGAGI. CDR3 sequence: CASSYDAYNEQFF. The CDR3 DNA is TGTGCCAGCAGTTACGATGCCTACAATGAGCAGTTCTTC.

This clonotype was observed a handful of times. J is TRBJ2-7 and V is TRBV29-1; either TRBD1 or TRBD2 may fit D (5 bases each). Trimming removed 4 bases at V and 3 bases at J, with 16 bases between. The CDR3 contains 14 residues. Germline V CDR1 and CDR2: SQVTM, ANQGSEA. This CDR3 reads CSVAVPGRIYEQYF. The CDR3 DNA sequence: TGCAGCGTTGCCGTCCCAGGGAGAATCTACGAGCAGTACTTC.

In its sample, this clonotype was seen a few times. CDR3 in DNA: TGTGCCAGCAGCGTGGGTATGAACACTGAAGCTTTCTTT. It encodes CASSVGMNTEAFF. The chain uses TRBV9 and TRBJ1-1, with D uncertain. Trimming shortened V by 2 bases and J by 0 bases, and 5 bases separated the two germline ends. Germline V gene sequence: CDR1 SGDLS, CDR2 YYNGEE. CDR3 length: 13 residues. The full variable domain, with the rest looked up from reference TRBV9 and TRBJ1-1, is DSGVTQTPKHLITATGQRVTLRCSPRSGDLSVYWYQQSLDQGLQFLIQYYNGEERAKGNILERFSAQQFPDLHSELNLSSLELGDSALYFCASSVGMNTEAFFGQGTRLTVV.

This clonotype was seen more than once but under ten times. This chain's CDR3 is CASSLEGGRSQETQYF. CDR3 coding DNA: TGCGCCAGCAGCTTGGAGGGCGGGCGAAGCCAAGAGACCCAGTACTTC. The V gene is TRBV5-1, the J gene TRBJ2-5; possibly TRBD2 for D (5 bases). Germline V gene data show CDR1 as SGHRS and CDR2 as YFSETQ. V lost 0 bases, J lost 1 base, and 13 bases lay in between. The CDR3 has 16 residues.

This clonotype came up many times. This sequence joins TRBV30 and TRBJ2-6; D gene unclear. CDR3 size: 14 residues. With 3 bases removed from V and 0 bases from J, the gap between germline ends came to 6 bases. The germline CDR1 and CDR2 sequences are GTSNPN and SVGIG (reference sequence). The CDR3 loop is CAWRSNSGANVLTF. The CDR3 DNA follows: TGTGCCTGGAGATCAAACTCTGGGGCCAACGTCCTGACTTTC.

The sample holds a few counts of this clonotype. The chain is built from TRBV12-3 or TRBV12-4 and TRBJ1-4; D gene unclear. Trimming took off 4 bases at V and 7 bases at J, with 13 bases between the two ends. This CDR3 comprises 14 residues. CDR3 in DNA: TGTGCCAGCAGTTCCCGAGCCGGGTTTGAAAAACTGTTTTTT. Protein product: CASSSRAGFEKLFF.

This clonotype was seen at least ten times. The rearrangement links TRBV15 to TRBJ2-5; TRBD1 matches 8 bases. The CDR3 totals 13 residues. V shed 5 bases and J 5 bases; nucleotides not matched to a gene: 4. CDR1 and CDR2 (germline): LNHNV, YYDKDF (reference sequence). Written as DNA, the CDR3 is TGTGCCACCAGCGGCGACAGGGGCGAGACCCAGTACTTC. Translated, it gives CATSGDRGETQYF.

This clonotype was observed many times. The genes are TRBV7-8 and TRBJ1-5; D ambiguous. CDR3 length equals 12 residues. Germline-derived CDR1 and CDR2 are SGHVS and FQNEAQ. V was cut by 1 base and J by 4 bases, with 2 bases left in between. CDR3 sequence reads: CASSLGNQPQHF. CDR3 sequence (DNA): TGTGCCAGCAGCTTAGGTAATCAGCCCCAGCATTTT.

This clonotype was seen many times. The chain employs TRBV7-8 and TRBJ2-5; TRBD2 is a possible D gene (5 bases). The CDR3 is 12 residues long. Germline CDR1 SGHVS, CDR2 FQNEAQ. Trimming cost V 1 base and J 5 bases, with 5 bases left between them. Here the CDR3 DNA reads TGTGCCAGCAGCTTAGGGAGGGAGACCCAGTACTTC. It translates to CASSLGRETQYF.

The V gene is TRBV6-2 or TRBV6-3, the J gene TRBJ1-1, with D tentatively TRBD1 (5 bases). CDR3 size: 14 residues. V lost 6 bases and J 8 bases, leaving 19 bases between the germline ends. Germline loops: CDR1 MNHEY, CDR2 SVGEGT. CDR3 nucleotides: TGTGCCAGCAGAGAACCGGGACGTCTGGGCGAAGCTTTCTTT. As protein: CASREPGRLGEAFF.

The rearrangement uses TRBV5-1 and TRBJ2-7; D possibly uses TRBD1 or TRBD2 (5 bases each). V lost 7 bases to trimming and J lost 2 bases, with 16 bases between them. CDR1 is SGHRS, CDR2 YFSETQ, per germline. The CDR3 has 14 residues. The CDR3 loop reads CASGSQGVPYEQYF. DNA of the CDR3: TGCGCCAGCGGATCCCAGGGAGTCCCCTACGAGCAGTACTTC.

The chain uses TRBV4-2 and TRBJ2-1; TRBD1 agrees at 8 bases. Germline V gives CDR1 LGHNA, CDR2 YNFKEQ. V dropped 4 bases and J dropped 10; count of bases not matched to a gene: 12. The CDR3 covers 15 residues. The CDR3 sequence is CASSLGVQGAGEQFF. The DNA of the CDR3 is TGTGCCAGCAGCCTAGGGGTCCAGGGGGCCGGGGAGCAGTTCTTC.

This chain connects TRBV6-2 or TRBV6-3 to TRBJ2-7; TRBD1 matches at 9 bases. This CDR3 contains 13 residues. Looked up from germline, CDR1 is MNHEY and CDR2 is SVGEGT. The junction had 13 bases not matched to a gene; V was cut back by 8 bases and J by 11 bases. CDR3 nucleotide sequence: TGTGCCAGCGGACAGCGAGAGACAGGGGGGAAGTACTTC. Its protein product is CASGQRETGGKYF.

This clonotype was found many times. The gene calls are TRBV27 and TRBJ1-6; D uncertain. The CDR3 totals 13 residues. Germline loops: CDR1 MNHEY, CDR2 SMNVEV (reference sequence). Between the trimmed V and J ends, which lost 5 bases and 7 bases, there was a span of 9 bases. The CDR3 coding sequence is TGTGCCAGCAGTCTCCTCGGGAATTCACCCCTCCACTTT. Protein: CASSLLGNSPLHF.

This clonotype was seen repeatedly, ten times or more. J is TRBJ2-3 and V is TRBV5-1; D gene unclear. Germline CDR1 reads SGHRS; CDR2 reads YFSETQ. This CDR3 is built from 15 residues. Trimming removed 0 bases from V and 3 bases from J, with 11 bases in between. In nucleotides, the CDR3 is TGCGCCAGCAGCTTGGGATTACAGATGACAGATACGCAGTATTTT. Encoded protein: CASSLGLQMTDTQYF.

The rearrangement uses TRBV15 and TRBJ1-2; D uncertain. CDR3 length equals 12 residues. Germline CDR1 and CDR2: LNHNV and YYDKDF (reference sequence). V was cut by 5 bases and J by 8 bases, with 12 bases left in between. The CDR3 sequence is CATSQLARGYTF. The CDR3, as DNA: TGTGCCACCAGCCAATTGGCTAGGGGCTACACCTTC.

This clonotype came up a few times. The chain carries TRBV11-2 and TRBJ2-3; tentatively, D is TRBD1 (6 bases). Per germline, CDR1 SGHAT and CDR2 FQNNGV. The CDR3 has 15 residues. V was pared by 4 bases and J by 2 bases, with 13 bases between. The CDR3 nucleotides are TGTGCCAGCAGCTACCAGGGGCCTAACACAGATACGCAGTATTTT. Protein sequence: CASSYQGPNTDTQYF.

This clonotype turned up a few times. The rearrangement links TRBV27 to TRBJ2-1; the D is unclear. The CDR3 loop spans 16 amino acids. V lost 4 bases and J 0 bases, leaving 13 bases between the germline ends. Per the germline V gene, CDR1 is MNHEY and CDR2 is SMNVEV (reference sequence). The CDR3 sequence: CASSYSRPSSYNEQFF. CDR3 coding DNA: TGTGCCAGCAGTTATTCGCGCCCCAGCTCCTACAATGAGCAGTTCTTC.

This chain connects TRBV5-1 to TRBJ2-2; 8 bases are shared with TRBD1. The J segment lost 1 base and the V segment lost 6 bases, leaving 5 bases of the junction unmatched. This CDR3 is built from 15 residues. Germline V CDR1 and CDR2: SGHRS, YFSETQ. The CDR3 nucleotides are TGCGCCAGCAACCACGACAGGGGGAACACCGGGGAGCTGTTTTTT. Translation: CASNHDRGNTGELFF. The full variable domain, with the rest looked up from reference TRBV5-1 and TRBJ2-2, is KAGVTQTPRYLIKTRGQQVTLSCSPISGHRSVSWYQQTPGQGLQFLFEYFSETQRNKGNFPGRFSGRQFSNSRSEMNVSTLELGDSALYLCASNHDRGNTGELFFGEGSRLTVL.

The sample holds many counts of this clonotype. The chain is built from TRBV7-8 and TRBJ2-1; no definite D call. V was trimmed by 1 base and J by 5 bases, leaving 6 bases between them. This CDR3 is 13 amino acids long. Germline V gene sequence: CDR1 SGHVS, CDR2 FQNEAQ. Written as DNA, the CDR3 is TGTGCCAGCAGCTTAGACAGAAACAATGAGCAGTTCTTC. Its translation is CASSLDRNNEQFF.

This clonotype came up once. The V gene is TRBV19, the J gene TRBJ2-3, with D possibly matching TRBD1 (5 bases). V shed 4 bases and J shed 6 bases, with 8 bases lying between them. Germline CDR1 is LNHDA and CDR2 is SQIVND (reference sequence). There are 12 residues in the CDR3. CDR3 loop: CASSKGIDTQYF. As DNA, the CDR3 is TGTGCCAGTAGTAAGGGGATCGATACGCAGTATTTT.